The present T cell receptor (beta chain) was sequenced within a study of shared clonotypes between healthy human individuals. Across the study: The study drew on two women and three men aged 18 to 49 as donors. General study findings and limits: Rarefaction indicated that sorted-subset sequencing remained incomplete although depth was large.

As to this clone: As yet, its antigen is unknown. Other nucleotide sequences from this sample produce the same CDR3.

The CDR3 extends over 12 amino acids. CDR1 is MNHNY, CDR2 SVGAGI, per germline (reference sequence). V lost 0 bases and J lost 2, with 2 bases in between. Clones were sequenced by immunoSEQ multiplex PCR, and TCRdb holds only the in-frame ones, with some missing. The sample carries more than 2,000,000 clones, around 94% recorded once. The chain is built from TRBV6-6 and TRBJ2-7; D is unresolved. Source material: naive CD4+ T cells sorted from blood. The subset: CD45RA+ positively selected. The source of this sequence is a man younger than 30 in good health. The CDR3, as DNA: TGTGCCAGCAGTTACTCGCCCTACGAGCAGTACTTC. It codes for CASSYSPYEQYF.